Presented here are 8 T cell receptor beta chains from one specimen sequenced in a study of breast tumors, draining lymph nodes, adjacent tissues. Breast cancer patients provided tissue from their axillary draining lymph nodes. Via MiXCR, TCRdb re-called the multiplex PCR reads, giving one row per CDR3 protein. The table has 200,000 or so distinct CDR3 sequences, approximately 33% seen once. The sample taken for sequencing was axillary lymph node tissue. The origin of the receptors is a female donor with breast cancer. Some clones in this sample may be carry-over from other donors' samples.

To note about this clonotype: Given the absence of the conserved phenylalanine or tryptophan at the CDR3 end, a read error is likely. The chain uses TRBV19 and TRBJ2-5; 9 bases fit TRBD1. The CDR3 covers 16 residues. The V segment lost 4 bases and the J segment 2 bases; nucleotides outside the gene matches: 8. Germline CDR1 and CDR2: LNHDA and SQIVND (reference sequence). CDR3 in DNA: TGTGCCAGTAGTAGGCAAGGGACAGGGCTTCAAGAGACCCAGTACTCC. Translating it yields CASSRQGTGLQETQYS.

The J gene is TRBJ2-3, the V gene TRBV3-2; the table's D call TRBD1 went unverified against the DNA. TRBV3-2 represents a pseudogene. This CDR3 is 15 amino acids long. CDR3 in amino acids: CASSGTMGGTDTQYF. The DNA for the CDR3 is TGTGCCAGCAGCGGCACTATGGGGGGAACAGATACGCAGTATTTT.

The chain combines TRBV18 with TRBJ2-7; TRBD2 matches 9 bases. This CDR3 is 16 amino acids long. V trimming: 2 bases; J trimming: 7 bases; junction bases outside the gene matches: 12. The germline CDR1 and CDR2 sequences are KGHSH and LQKENI. The CDR3 bases are TGTGCCAGCTCACCAGTTTCTAGCGGGACAATGGGGGAGCAGTACTTC. Amino acid sequence: CASSPVSSGTMGEQYF. Full variable domain (outside the CDR3, taken from reference TRBV18 and TRBJ2-7): NAGVMQNPRHLVRRRGQEARLRCSPMKGHSHVYWYRQLPEEGLKFMVYLQKENIIDESGMPKERFSAEFPKEGPSILRIQQVVRGDSAAYFCASSPVSSGTMGEQYFGPGTRLTVT.

For this clonotype: Since a much larger clone is just one base distant, this may be a read error. The chain uses TRBV6-6 and TRBJ2-2; 7 positions agree with TRBD1. Germline-derived CDR1 and CDR2 are MNHNY and SVGAGI (reference sequence). The CDR3 has 16 residues. The CDR3 protein is CAGSHSDRVETGELFF. The DNA of the CDR3 is TGTGCCGGCAGTCACTCCGACAGGGTGGAGACCGGGGAGCTGTTTTTT.

There are many counts of this clonotype. The V call is TRBV29-1, the J call TRBJ2-5, with TRBD1 matching 8 bases. This CDR3 contains 13 residues. Losses at the gene ends were 5 bases for V and 4 bases for J; bases not matched to a gene: 6. Germline CDR1 SQVTM, CDR2 ANQGSEA. CDR3 amino acids: CSVPTGARETQYF. CDR3 DNA sequence: TGCAGCGTTCCGACAGGGGCCCGAGAGACCCAGTACTTC.

This chain joins TRBV5-1 and TRBJ1-1, with 8 bases fitting TRBD1. J gave up 5 bases and V 4 bases, and 10 bases lay outside the gene matches. Germline V gene data show CDR1 as SGHRS and CDR2 as YFSETQ. The CDR3 runs 15 residues. The CDR3, as DNA: TGCGCCAGCAGCCTAGCGACAGGGGTGGGGACTGAAGCTTTCTTT. Translated: CASSLATGVGTEAFF.

This clonotype was recorded many times. This chain links TRBV6-5 with TRBJ2-7; 8 nucleotides align to TRBD2. Germline CDR1 reads MNHEY; CDR2 reads SVGAGI. The CDR3 consists of 15 residues. Trimming cost V 2 bases and J 3 bases; bases outside gene matches: 6. CDR3 nucleotide sequence: TGTGCCAGCAGTTACGGAGCGGGAGAAAACTACGAGCAGTACTTC. Encoded protein: CASSYGAGENYEQYF.

This chain uses TRBV2 with TRBJ1-2; tentative D call: TRBD1 (5 bases). CDR3 length: 14 amino acids. Germline assignment: CDR1 SNHLY and CDR2 FYNNEI. V dropped 8 bases and J dropped 3 bases, with 16 bases sitting between them. CDR3: CASLDRGIDYGYTF. Written as DNA, the CDR3 is TGTGCCAGCTTAGATCGGGGGATAGACTATGGCTACACCTTC.